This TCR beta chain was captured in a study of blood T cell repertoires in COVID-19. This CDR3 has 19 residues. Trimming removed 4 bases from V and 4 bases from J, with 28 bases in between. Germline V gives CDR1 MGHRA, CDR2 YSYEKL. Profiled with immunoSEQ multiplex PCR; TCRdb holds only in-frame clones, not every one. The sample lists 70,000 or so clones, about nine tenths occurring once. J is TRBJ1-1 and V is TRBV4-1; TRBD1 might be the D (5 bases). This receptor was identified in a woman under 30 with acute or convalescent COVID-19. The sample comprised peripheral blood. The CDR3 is CASSPANLRGTQIITEAFF. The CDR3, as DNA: TGCGCCAGCAGCCCCGCCAACCTAAGGGGAACCCAAATAATCACTGAAGCTTTCTTT.